The T cell receptor beta chain under discussion was sequenced for a study of CD8 T cells in Susac syndrome. The wider study: Patients with Susac syndrome were, at the time of blood collection, therapy-naive, maintained on corticosteroids, or maintained on intravenous immunoglobulin alone.

Trimming pared 6 bases from V and 4 bases from J, leaving 27 bases between. This CDR3 region has 19 residues. An amount of RNA that ranged from roughly 0.45 to 1 ug was reverse transcribed with random hexamers. TCRdb analysed the immunoSEQ multiplex PCR reads with MiXCR anew, one entry per CDR3 protein. This table holds around 25,000 distinct CDR3 sequences, just over 90% found once. In Susac syndrome patients, recently defined diagnostic criteria for definite or probable disease were met. The source material was CD8+ T cells from PBMCs. The J gene is TRBJ1-4, the V gene TRBV12-3 or TRBV12-4, with D unclear. The sequence was collected from a human donor with Susac syndrome. Here the CDR3 reads CASSPWGGKIRGFNEKLFF. For the CDR3, the DNA is TGTGCCAGCAGCCCTTGGGGTGGGAAAATTCGAGGGTTTAATGAAAAACTGTTTTTT.